This TCR beta chain was recorded in a study of T cell responses to AZD1222 COVID-19 vaccine. The overall study: Pooling covered second doses at about 4 or about 12 weeks.

Whole-study results and caveats: No repertoire was sampled before or during the peak T cell response, only after it. Variant regions that are unmutated are reportedly the target of nearly half of spike-specific TCRs. Two AZD1222 administrations were followed by greater Spike-specific TCR breadth and depth.

Concerning this clone itself: Its antigen is not identified.

This table comes from immunoSEQ multiplex PCR, and its TCRdb copy is limited to in-frame clones, with some not included. Here the sample spans some 200,000 clones, about 90% being singletons. V was clipped by 1 base and J by 2 bases, with 10 bases between them. This CDR3 region has 15 residues. CDR1 and CDR2 (germline): MNHEY, SVGEGT. This TCR was sampled from an adult in good health. The rearrangement uses TRBV6-2 or TRBV6-3 and TRBJ2-3, with D perhaps TRBD1 or TRBD2 (5 bases each). The sequencing here drew on peripheral blood, taken on day 0 of AZD1222 vaccination. The CDR3 protein is CASSYFGTPTDTQYF. The DNA of the CDR3 is TGTGCCAGCAGTTACTTCGGGACCCCCACAGATACGCAGTATTTT.